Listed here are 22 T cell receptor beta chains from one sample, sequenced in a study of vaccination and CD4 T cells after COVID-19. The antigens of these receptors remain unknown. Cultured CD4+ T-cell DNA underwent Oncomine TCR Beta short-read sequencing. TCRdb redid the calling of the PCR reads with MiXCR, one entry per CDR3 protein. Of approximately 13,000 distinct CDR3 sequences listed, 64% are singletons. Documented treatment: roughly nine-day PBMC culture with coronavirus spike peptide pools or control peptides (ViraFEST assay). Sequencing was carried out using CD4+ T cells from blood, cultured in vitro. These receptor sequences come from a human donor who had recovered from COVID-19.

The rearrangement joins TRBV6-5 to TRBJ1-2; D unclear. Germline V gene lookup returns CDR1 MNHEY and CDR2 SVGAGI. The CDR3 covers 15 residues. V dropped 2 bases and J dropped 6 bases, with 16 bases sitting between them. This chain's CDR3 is CASSYRVLGRDGYTF. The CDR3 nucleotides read TGTGCCAGCAGTTACCGGGTTTTGGGGAGGGATGGCTACACCTTC.

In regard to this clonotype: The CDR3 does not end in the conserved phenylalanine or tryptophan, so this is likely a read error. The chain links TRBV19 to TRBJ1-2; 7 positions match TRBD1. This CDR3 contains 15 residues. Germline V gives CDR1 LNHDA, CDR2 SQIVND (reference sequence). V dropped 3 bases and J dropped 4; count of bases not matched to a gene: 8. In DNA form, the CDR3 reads TGTGCCAGTAGTATTGGGCAGGGGGGCTTCTATGGCTACACCTCC. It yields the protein CASSIGQGGFYGYTS.

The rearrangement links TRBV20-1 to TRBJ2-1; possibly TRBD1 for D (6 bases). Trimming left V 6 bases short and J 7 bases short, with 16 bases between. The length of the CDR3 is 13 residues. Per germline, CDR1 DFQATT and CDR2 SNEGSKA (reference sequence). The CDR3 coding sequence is TGCAGTGCCCAGGGGCGGCTCAGGAATGAGCAGTTCTTC. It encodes CSAQGRLRNEQFF.

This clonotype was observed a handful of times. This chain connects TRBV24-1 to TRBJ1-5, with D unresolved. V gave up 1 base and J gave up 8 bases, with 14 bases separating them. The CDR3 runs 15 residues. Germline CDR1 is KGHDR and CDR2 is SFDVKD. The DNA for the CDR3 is TGTGCCACCAGTGATTTTTGGCTGTACTTGGAGCCCCAGCATTTT. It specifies CATSDFWLYLEPQHF.

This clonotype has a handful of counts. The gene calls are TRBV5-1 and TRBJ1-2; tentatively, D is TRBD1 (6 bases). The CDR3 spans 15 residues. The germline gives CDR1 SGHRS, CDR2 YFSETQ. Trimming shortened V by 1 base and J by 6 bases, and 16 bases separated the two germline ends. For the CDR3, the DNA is TGCGCCAGCAGCTTGAACTCGTTCCCAGGGGATGGCTACACCTTC. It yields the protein CASSLNSFPGDGYTF.

The CDR3: CASSANTIGETQYF. The CDR3 nucleotides are TGTGCCAGCAGCGCCAACACTATTGGGGAGACCCAGTACTTC. The chain is built from TRBV11-3 and TRBJ2-5; D gene uncertain. This CDR3 contains 14 residues. V lost 5 bases, J lost 5 bases, and 15 bases lay in between. Germline V gene lookup returns CDR1 SGHNT and CDR2 YENEEA.

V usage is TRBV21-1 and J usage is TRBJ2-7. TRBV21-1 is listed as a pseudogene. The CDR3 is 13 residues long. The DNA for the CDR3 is TGTGCCAGCAGCTCTGGATTAGACCACGAGCAGTACTTC. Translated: CASSSGLDHEQYF.

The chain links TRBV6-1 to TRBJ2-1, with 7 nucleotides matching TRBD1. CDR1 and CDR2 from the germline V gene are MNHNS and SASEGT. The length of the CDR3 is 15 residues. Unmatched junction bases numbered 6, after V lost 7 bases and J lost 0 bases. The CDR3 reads CASIIDRASYNEQFF. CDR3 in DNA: TGTGCCAGCATCATAGACAGGGCCTCCTACAATGAGCAGTTCTTC.

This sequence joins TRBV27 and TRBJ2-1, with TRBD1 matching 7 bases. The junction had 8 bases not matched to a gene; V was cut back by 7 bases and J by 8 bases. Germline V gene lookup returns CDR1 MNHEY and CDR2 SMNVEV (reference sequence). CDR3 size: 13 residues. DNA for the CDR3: TGTGCCAGCAAAAGGGGGCAGAGTTATGAGCAGTTCTTC. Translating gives CASKRGQSYEQFF.

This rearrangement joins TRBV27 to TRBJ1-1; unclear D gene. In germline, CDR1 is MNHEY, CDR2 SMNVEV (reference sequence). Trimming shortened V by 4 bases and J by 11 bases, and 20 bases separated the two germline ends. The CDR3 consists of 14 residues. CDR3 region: CASSSRAGLLWAFF. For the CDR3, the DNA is TGTGCCAGCAGTTCTAGAGCGGGTTTGTTGTGGGCTTTCTTT.

For the CDR3, the DNA is TGCAGTGCTGGGGACCTATACAATGAGCAGTTCTTC. This translates into CSAGDLYNEQFF. The chain has TRBV20-1 and TRBJ2-1, with D possibly being TRBD1 or TRBD2 (5 bases each). Germline V gene sequence: CDR1 DFQATT, CDR2 SNEGSKA (reference sequence). The CDR3 totals 12 residues. Trimming stripped 5 bases from V and 4 bases from J, with 9 bases between.

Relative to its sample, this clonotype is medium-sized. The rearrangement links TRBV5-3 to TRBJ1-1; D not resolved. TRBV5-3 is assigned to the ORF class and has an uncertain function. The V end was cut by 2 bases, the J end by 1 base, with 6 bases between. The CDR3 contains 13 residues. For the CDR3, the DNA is TGTGCCAGAAGCTTCATCGAGAACACTGAAGCTTTCTTT. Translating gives CARSFIENTEAFF.

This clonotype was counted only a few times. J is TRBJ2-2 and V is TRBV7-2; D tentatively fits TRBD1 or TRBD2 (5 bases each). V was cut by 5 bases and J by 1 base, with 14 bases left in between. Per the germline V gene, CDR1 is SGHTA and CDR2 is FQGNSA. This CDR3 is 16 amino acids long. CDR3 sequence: CASSPRGAVNTGELFF. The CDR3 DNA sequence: TGTGCCAGCAGCCCACGAGGGGCGGTGAACACCGGGGAGCTGTTTTTT.

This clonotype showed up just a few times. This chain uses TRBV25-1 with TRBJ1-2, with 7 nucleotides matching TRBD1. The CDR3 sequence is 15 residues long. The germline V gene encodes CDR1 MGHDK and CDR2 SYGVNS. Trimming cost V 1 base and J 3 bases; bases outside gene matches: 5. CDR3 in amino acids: CASSESGGGHYGYTF. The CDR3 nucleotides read TGTGCCAGCAGTGAATCTGGAGGGGGCCACTATGGCTACACCTTC.

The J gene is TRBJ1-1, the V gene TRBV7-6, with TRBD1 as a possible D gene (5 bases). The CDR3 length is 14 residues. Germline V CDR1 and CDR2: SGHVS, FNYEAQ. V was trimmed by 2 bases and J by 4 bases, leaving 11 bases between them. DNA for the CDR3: TGTGCCAGCAGCTTACGGTGGCAGGGCACTGAAGCTTTCTTT. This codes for CASSLRWQGTEAFF.

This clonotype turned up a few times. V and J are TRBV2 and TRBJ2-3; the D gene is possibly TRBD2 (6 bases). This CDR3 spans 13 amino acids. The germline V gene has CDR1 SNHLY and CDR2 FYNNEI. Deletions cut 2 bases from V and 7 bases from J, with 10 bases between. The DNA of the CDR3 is TGTGCCAGCAGTGAACGGGGGTCTAATACGCAGTATTTT. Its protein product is CASSERGSNTQYF.

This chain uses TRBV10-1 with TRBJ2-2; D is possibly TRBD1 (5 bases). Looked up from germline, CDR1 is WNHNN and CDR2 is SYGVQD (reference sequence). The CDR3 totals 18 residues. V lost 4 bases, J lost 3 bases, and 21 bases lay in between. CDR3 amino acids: CASSAIQQATLYTGELFF. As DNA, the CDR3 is TGCGCCAGCAGTGCTATTCAACAGGCTACTTTATACACCGGGGAGCTGTTTTTT.

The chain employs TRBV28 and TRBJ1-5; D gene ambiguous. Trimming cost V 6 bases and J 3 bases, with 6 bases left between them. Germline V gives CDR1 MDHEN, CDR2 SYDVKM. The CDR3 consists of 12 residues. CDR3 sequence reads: CASRSVNQPQHF. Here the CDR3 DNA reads TGTGCCAGCAGGTCAGTCAATCAGCCCCAGCATTTT.

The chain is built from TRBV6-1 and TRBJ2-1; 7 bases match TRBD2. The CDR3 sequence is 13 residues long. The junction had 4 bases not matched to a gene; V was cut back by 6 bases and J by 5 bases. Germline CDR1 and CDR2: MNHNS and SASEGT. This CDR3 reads CASSLAENNEQFF. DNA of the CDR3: TGTGCCAGCAGCCTAGCGGAAAACAATGAGCAGTTCTTC.

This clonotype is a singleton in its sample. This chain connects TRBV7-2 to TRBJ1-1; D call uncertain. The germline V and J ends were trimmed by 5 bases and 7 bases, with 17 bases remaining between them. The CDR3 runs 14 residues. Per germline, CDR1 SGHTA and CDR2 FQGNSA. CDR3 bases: TGTGCCAGCAGCCCGCAAAGGGCGGGATATGAAGCTTTCTTT. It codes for CASSPQRAGYEAFF.

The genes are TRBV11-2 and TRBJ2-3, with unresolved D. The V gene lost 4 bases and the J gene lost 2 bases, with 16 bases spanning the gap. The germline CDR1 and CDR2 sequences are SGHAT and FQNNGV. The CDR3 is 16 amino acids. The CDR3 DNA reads TGTGCCAGCAGCTCGGTGGCCGTTTCCATCACAGATACGCAGTATTTT. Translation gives CASSSVAVSITDTQYF.

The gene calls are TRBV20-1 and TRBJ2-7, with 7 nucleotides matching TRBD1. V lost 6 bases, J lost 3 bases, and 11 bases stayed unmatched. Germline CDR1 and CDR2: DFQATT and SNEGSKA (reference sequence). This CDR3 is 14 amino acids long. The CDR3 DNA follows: TGCAGTGCCCTGGGACCGGGACAGCGCTACGAGCAGTACTTC. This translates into CSALGPGQRYEQYF.